This T cell receptor beta chain emerged from a study of shared clonotypes between healthy human individuals. Findings and limits, study-wide: Naive CD4 clonotypes overlapped across a handful of donors at roughly 5.1%. Shared clonotypes across all four donors exceeded non-shared ones in generation probability. Despite large depth, sorted-subset datasets appeared incompletely sequenced.

Partitioning of CD4+ cells yielded a CD45RA+ naive subset and a CD45RA-negative memory subset. Turning to this clone: Its antigen remains unknown.

The germline V gene has CDR1 SEHNR and CDR2 FQNEAQ (reference sequence). Trimming shortened V by 3 bases and J by 6 bases, and 12 bases separated the two germline ends. This CDR3 region has 13 residues. Clones were read by immunoSEQ multiplex PCR, and TCRdb kept only the in-frame ones, dropping some. The sample lists some 2.4 million clones, 93% seen once, with 0.36% in the top ten. The sequenced sample was naive CD4+ T cells from PBMCs. Subset here: CD45RA+ positively selected. The V gene is TRBV7-9, the J gene TRBJ2-7; D gene uncertain. The sequence derives from a man between 18 and 35 years old in good health. Some clones in this sample may be carry-over from other donors' samples. The CDR3 spells CASSFQTAVEQYF. As DNA, the CDR3 is TGTGCCAGCAGCTTCCAAACCGCGGTCGAGCAGTACTTC.